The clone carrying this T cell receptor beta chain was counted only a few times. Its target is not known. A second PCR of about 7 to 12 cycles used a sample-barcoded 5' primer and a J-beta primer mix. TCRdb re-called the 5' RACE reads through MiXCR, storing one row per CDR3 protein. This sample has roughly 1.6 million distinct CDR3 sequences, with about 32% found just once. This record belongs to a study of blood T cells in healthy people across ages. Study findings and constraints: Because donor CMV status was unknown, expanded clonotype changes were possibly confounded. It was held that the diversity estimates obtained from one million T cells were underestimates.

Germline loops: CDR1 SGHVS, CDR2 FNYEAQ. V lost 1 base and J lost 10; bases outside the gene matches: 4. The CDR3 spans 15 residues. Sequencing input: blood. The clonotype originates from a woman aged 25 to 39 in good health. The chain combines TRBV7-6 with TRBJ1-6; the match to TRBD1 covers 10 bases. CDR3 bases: TGTGCCAGCAGCTTAGGACGACAGGGGGCCTCACCCCTCCACTTT. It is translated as CASSLGRQGASPLHF.